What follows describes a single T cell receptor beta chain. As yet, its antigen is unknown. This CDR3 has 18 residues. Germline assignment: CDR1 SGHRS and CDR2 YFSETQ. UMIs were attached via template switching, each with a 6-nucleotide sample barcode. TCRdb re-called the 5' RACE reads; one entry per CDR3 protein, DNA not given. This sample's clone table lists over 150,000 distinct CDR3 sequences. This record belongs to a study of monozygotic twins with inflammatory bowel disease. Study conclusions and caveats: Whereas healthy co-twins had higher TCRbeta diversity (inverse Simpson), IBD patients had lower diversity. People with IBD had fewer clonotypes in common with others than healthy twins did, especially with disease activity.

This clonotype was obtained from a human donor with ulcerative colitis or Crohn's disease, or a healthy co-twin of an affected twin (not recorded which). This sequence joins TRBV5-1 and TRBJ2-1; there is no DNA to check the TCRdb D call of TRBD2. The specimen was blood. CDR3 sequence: CASSWGLAGGISYNEQFF.